This T cell receptor (beta chain) was retrieved from a study of brain T cells in children with intractable seizures. The data were produced by immunoSEQ multiplex PCR, yet TCRdb's version contains in-frame clones alone and is incomplete. The sample has fewer than 150,000 clones; 85% to 95% are singletons. V trimming: 4 bases; J trimming: 1 base; junction bases outside the gene matches: 6. CDR3 length equals 15 residues. Per germline, CDR1 SGHDT and CDR2 YYEEEE. Patients received at least one anti-epileptic drug before surgery. Source: peripheral blood, taken at surgery. The chain carries TRBV5-6 and TRBJ2-3; 7 nucleotides line up with TRBD2. This receptor was obtained from a boy under two years old with hemimegalencephaly and intractable seizures. CDR3 loop: CASSPGTTGTDTQYF. As DNA, the CDR3 is TGTGCCAGCAGCCCCGGGACTACGGGCACAGATACGCAGTATTTT. The full variable domain, rest sourced from reference TRBV5-6 and TRBJ2-3, is DAGVTQSPTHLIKTRGQQVTLRCSPKSGHDTVSWYQQALGQGPQFIFQYYEEEERQRGNFPDRFSGHQFPNYSSELNVNALLLGDSALYLCASSPGTTGTDTQYFGPGTRLTVL.